Below are 28 T cell receptor beta chains sequenced from a single sample in a study of naive and memory T cell subsets. Regarding the study as a whole: Especially in CD8 cells, naive repertoires contained a few larger clonotypes, possibly CD45RA-re-expressing memory cells.

Both TRBC1 and TRBC2 were covered by a beta constant-region primer of two equimolar oligonucleotides. Ligated cDNA was amplified by four rounds of PCR with nested alpha and beta constant-region primers and SP2. TCRdb passed the UMI-ligation and nested PCR reads through MiXCR, listing each CDR3 protein once. The repertoire includes roughly 140,000 distinct CDR3 sequences, roughly a fifth of them detected once, and roughly 0.63% sits in the top ten. No antigens are known for them. Input material: naive CD8+ T cells from blood. The receptors here all came from a human donor in good health.

The chain recombines TRBV20-1 with TRBJ2-7, with D unresolved. The CDR3 loop spans 13 amino acids. Germline loops: CDR1 DFQATT, CDR2 SNEGSKA (reference sequence). V was trimmed by 6 bases and J by 4 bases, leaving 16 bases between them. DNA of the CDR3: TGCAGTGCCATGGACGGCCTGAGGTACGAGCAGTACTTC. It encodes CSAMDGLRYEQYF.

The sample holds a few counts of this clonotype. The genes are TRBV19 and TRBJ2-2; D is perhaps TRBD1 (6 bases). V was shortened by 7 bases and J by 2 bases, with 17 bases between the two germline ends. Germline CDR1 is LNHDA and CDR2 is SQIVND (reference sequence). The CDR3 is 16 amino acids. The CDR3 coding sequence is TGTGCCAGTACCTTTGGAACGGACAGCAACACCGGGGAGCTGTTTTTT. This codes for CASTFGTDSNTGELFF.

This clonotype showed up many times. The chain combines TRBV28 with TRBJ2-1, with TRBD1 matching over 8 bases. Looked up from germline, CDR1 is MDHEN and CDR2 is SYDVKM. V shed 6 bases and J 9 bases; nucleotides not matched to a gene: 13. The CDR3 runs to 15 residues. CDR3: CASSEDREANCEQFF. CDR3 in DNA: TGTGCCAGCAGCGAGGACAGGGAGGCGAATTGTGAGCAGTTCTTC.

CDR3 residues: CASSQWWTPNTGELFF. DNA for the CDR3: TGTGCCAGCAGCCAATGGTGGACACCCAACACCGGGGAGCTGTTTTTT. The J gene is TRBJ2-2, the V gene TRBV14; D is possibly TRBD1 (5 bases). Germline CDR1 reads SGHDN; CDR2 reads FVKESK. The CDR3 has 16 amino acids. V shed 2 bases and J shed 2 bases, with 12 bases lying between them.

The rearrangement links TRBV5-6 to TRBJ2-1; tentatively, D is TRBD2 (6 bases). Looked up from germline, CDR1 is SGHDT and CDR2 is YYEEEE. V dropped 6 bases and J dropped 10 bases, with 11 bases sitting between them. The length of the CDR3 is 11 residues. As DNA, the CDR3 is TGTGCCAGCACCCTGGCGGGGGAGCAGTTCTTC. Translation gives CASTLAGEQFF. The variable domain in full, with the rest retrieved from reference TRBV5-6 and TRBJ2-1, is DAGVTQSPTHLIKTRGQQVTLRCSPKSGHDTVSWYQQALGQGPQFIFQYYEEEERQRGNFPDRFSGHQFPNYSSELNVNALLLGDSALYLCASTLAGEQFFGPGTRLTVL.

The chain is built from TRBV7-9 and TRBJ2-5; 9 positions agree with TRBD1. Germline CDR1 and CDR2: SEHNR and FQNEAQ (reference sequence). The CDR3 consists of 16 residues. After removal of 8 bases from V and 2 bases from J, the junction contained 12 bases not matched to a gene. The CDR3 nucleotides read TGTGCCAGCCAGGAGTGGGGACAGGGATTACAAGAGACCCAGTACTTC. This encodes CASQEWGQGLQETQYF.

This clonotype was recorded at least ten times. The chain recombines TRBV29-1 with TRBJ2-1; D perhaps matches TRBD2 (6 bases). Germline V lookup: CDR1 SQVTM, CDR2 ANQGSEA. The CDR3 consists of 14 residues. The germline V and J ends were trimmed by 4 bases and 5 bases, with 15 bases remaining between them. CDR3 nucleotides: TGCAGCGTTGTCGGGGGTTCGTCTAACAATGAGCAGTTCTTC. This gives the protein CSVVGGSSNNEQFF.

Only a few counts were recorded for this clonotype. The chain uses TRBV5-1 and TRBJ1-1, with D unclear. The ends were cut back, 4 bases at V and 4 bases at J, with 23 bases in the middle. Germline CDR1 SGHRS, CDR2 YFSETQ. This CDR3 has 17 residues. The CDR3 is CASSVQKGIRFGTEAFF. As DNA, the CDR3 is TGCGCCAGCAGCGTACAGAAGGGTATTCGTTTCGGCACTGAAGCTTTCTTT.

In its sample, this clonotype was seen a few times. CDR3 in amino acids: CASSYNIGQNYGYTF. The CDR3 DNA sequence: TGTGCCAGCAGTTACAATATTGGACAGAACTATGGCTACACCTTC. The genes are TRBV6-5 and TRBJ1-2; TRBD1 might be the D (6 bases). V lost 2 bases to trimming and J lost 2 bases, with 12 bases between them. Germline CDR1 is MNHEY and CDR2 is SVGAGI. The CDR3 contains 15 residues.

This clonotype was observed a handful of times. This chain joins TRBV28 and TRBJ1-5; D unresolved. This CDR3 is built from 13 residues. Germline assignment: CDR1 MDHEN and CDR2 SYDVKM. Trimming took off 7 bases at V and 2 bases at J, with 9 bases between the two ends. The CDR3 DNA sequence: TGTGCCAGCACCGGAATCGGCAATCAGCCCCAGCATTTT. The encoded protein is CASTGIGNQPQHF.

DNA for the CDR3: TGTGCCAGCAGCCAATTCCAGTATGACTCTGGGGCCAACGTCCTGACTTTC. This sequence encodes CASSQFQYDSGANVLTF. V and J are TRBV14 and TRBJ2-6; D is undetermined. Per the germline V gene, CDR1 is SGHDN and CDR2 is FVKESK. The CDR3 contains 17 residues. The V end lost 2 bases, the J end lost 0 bases, and 11 bases lay between the germline ends.

This clonotype was seen more than once but under ten times. The genes are TRBV6-5 and TRBJ1-2; a weak D match, TRBD1 (5 bases). The germline V gene has CDR1 MNHEY and CDR2 SVGAGI. Deletions cut 4 bases from V and 5 bases from J, with 14 bases between. The CDR3 length is 14 residues. The chain's CDR3 is CASSSSGTEYGYTF. The DNA for the CDR3 is TGTGCCAGCAGTTCGTCCGGGACCGAGTATGGCTACACCTTC.

This chain uses TRBV7-6 with TRBJ2-3, with TRBD2 as a possible D gene (6 bases). Trimming removed 0 bases at V and 2 bases at J, with 12 bases between. CDR1 is SGHVS and CDR2 is FNYEAQ in the germline V gene. This CDR3 has 16 amino acids. The CDR3 region is CASSLALREATDTQYF. The CDR3 nucleotides are TGTGCCAGCAGCTTAGCGCTCAGGGAGGCCACAGATACGCAGTATTTT.

This rearrangement joins TRBV28 to TRBJ2-7; D is perhaps TRBD2 (5 bases). This CDR3 is built from 14 residues. Germline values: CDR1 MDHEN, CDR2 SYDVKM. Trimming stripped 3 bases from V and 4 bases from J, with 13 bases between. CDR3 bases: TGTGCCAGCAGTTTTGGCGCGGGTTTATACGAGCAGTACTTC. This gives the protein CASSFGAGLYEQYF.

The rearrangement uses TRBV3-1 and TRBJ2-7; the match to TRBD2 covers 10 bases. Germline CDR1 is LGHDT and CDR2 is YNNKEL (reference sequence). Trimming took 3 bases from V and 0 from J; bases not matched to a gene: 5. This CDR3 has 16 residues. As DNA, the CDR3 is TGTGCCAGCAGCCATCGTCCTAGCGGGGGCTCCTACGAGCAGTACTTC. This translates into CASSHRPSGGSYEQYF.

This clonotype was observed a few times. The rearrangement joins TRBV7-3 to TRBJ1-1; 9 nucleotides align to TRBD1. The CDR3 is made up of 14 amino acids. Germline CDR1 and CDR2: SGHTA and FQGTGA. The V gene end was trimmed by 5 bases and the J gene end by 5 bases; junction bases not matched to a gene: 6. For the CDR3, the DNA is TGTGCCAGCAGCGTGGGACAGGGAGGAACTGAAGCTTTCTTT. Its protein product is CASSVGQGGTEAFF.

This chain connects TRBV12-3 or TRBV12-4 to TRBJ1-1, with a possible D match to TRBD1 (5 bases). This CDR3 region has 15 residues. V shed 1 base and J shed 6 bases, with 15 bases lying between them. The CDR3 DNA is TGTGCCAGCAGTTTAGGGCCCCAAGGGGTGCCTGAAGCTTTCTTT. Protein product: CASSLGPQGVPEAFF.

There are a few counts of this clonotype. V is TRBV20-1 and J is TRBJ1-4; 7 nucleotides line up with TRBD1. The CDR3 totals 18 residues. CDR1 and CDR2 from the germline V gene are DFQATT and SNEGSKA (reference sequence). After removal of 4 bases from V and 0 bases from J, the junction contained 14 bases not matched to a gene. The CDR3 region has the DNA TGCAGTGCTAACCCTACGACAGGGCCCGTTGCAACTAATGAAAAACTGTTTTTT. Amino acids: CSANPTTGPVATNEKLFF.

The chain links TRBV6-5 to TRBJ2-2; D call uncertain. Looked up from germline, CDR1 is MNHEY and CDR2 is SVGAGI. V was cut by 0 bases and J by 5 bases, with 4 bases left in between. This CDR3 has 13 amino acids. CDR3 protein: CASSYSATGELFF. CDR3 nucleotide sequence: TGTGCCAGCAGTTACTCGGCAACCGGGGAGCTGTTTTTT.

This clonotype was found a few times. The chain couples TRBV12-5 to TRBJ2-7, with 7 positions matching TRBD1. Germline V gene data show CDR1 as LGHNT and CDR2 as FRNRAP. V lost 5 bases to trimming and J lost 2 bases; unmatched junction nucleotides: 6. This CDR3 comprises 14 residues. The CDR3 loop reads CASGHGTEPYEQYF. DNA of the CDR3: TGTGCTAGTGGTCACGGGACAGAACCCTACGAGCAGTACTTC.

This clonotype was recorded many times. The chain carries TRBV28 and TRBJ1-2; D remains unclear. Trimming pared 5 bases from V and 3 bases from J, leaving 4 bases between. Germline V lookup: CDR1 MDHEN, CDR2 SYDVKM. The CDR3 totals 11 residues. The CDR3 here is CASSRDYGYTF. In nucleotides, the CDR3 is TGTGCCAGCAGTCGGGACTATGGCTACACCTTC.

This clonotype has just a few counts. V and J are TRBV28 and TRBJ2-2, with a weak D call TRBD1 (6 bases). The CDR3 covers 19 residues. Germline V gene data show CDR1 as MDHEN and CDR2 as SYDVKM. The ends were cut back, 5 bases at V and 0 bases at J, with 22 bases in the middle. In DNA form, the CDR3 reads TGTGCCAGCAGTCCCTTTAAGATTATACAGGGTACGAACACCGGGGAGCTGTTTTTT. Translating it yields CASSPFKIIQGTNTGELFF.

A few counts support this clonotype. This rearrangement joins TRBV28 to TRBJ1-5; 8 nucleotides match TRBD1. The V segment lost 6 bases and the J segment 7 bases; nucleotides outside the gene matches: 8. The germline gives CDR1 MDHEN, CDR2 SYDVKM. The CDR3 is made up of 14 amino acids. The CDR3 is CASSSTGDGQPQHF. CDR3 sequence (DNA): TGTGCCAGCAGCTCGACAGGGGATGGGCAGCCCCAGCATTTT.

Only a few counts were recorded for this clonotype. The rearrangement links TRBV9 to TRBJ2-7, with 10 bases fitting TRBD2. Germline assignment: CDR1 SGDLS and CDR2 YYNGEE. This CDR3 has 16 residues. The V segment lost 0 bases and the J segment 2 bases; nucleotides outside the gene matches: 5. The CDR3 spells CASSVEAGGDTYEQYF. The CDR3 DNA is TGTGCCAGCAGCGTAGAAGCGGGAGGGGATACCTACGAGCAGTACTTC.

The rearrangement joins TRBV11-2 to TRBJ2-5, with D maybe TRBD1 (5 bases). Germline CDR1 is SGHAT and CDR2 is FQNNGV. The CDR3 is made up of 14 amino acids. V lost 3 bases and J lost 3, with 11 bases in between. The CDR3 DNA reads TGTGCCAGCAGCTTTCAGGGTCCGGAAGAGACCCAGTACTTC. It translates to CASSFQGPEETQYF. The full variable domain, in which reference TRBV11-2 and TRBJ2-5 provide the parts outside the CDR3, is EAGVAQSPRYKIIEKRQSVAFWCNPISGHATLYWYQQILGQGPKLLIQFQNNGVVDDSQLPKDRFSAERLKGVDSTLKIQPAKLEDSAVYLCASSFQGPEETQYFGPGTRLLVL.

V usage is TRBV5-5 and J usage is TRBJ1-1, with 8 nucleotides matching TRBD1. V dropped 4 bases and J dropped 10; count of bases not matched to a gene: 6. The CDR3 has 12 residues. Germline V CDR1 and CDR2: SGHKS, YYEKEE (reference sequence). The CDR3 reads CASSQDRVAAFF. The CDR3 DNA sequence: TGTGCCAGCAGCCAGGACAGGGTGGCAGCTTTCTTT.

This clonotype appeared many times. The chain has TRBV28 and TRBJ2-7; D is ambiguous. Germline V gene lookup returns CDR1 MDHEN and CDR2 SYDVKM. This CDR3 has 12 residues. V was trimmed by 0 bases and J by 5 bases, leaving 5 bases between them. The CDR3 loop reads CASSLWGHEQYF. The CDR3 coding sequence is TGTGCCAGCAGTTTATGGGGTCACGAGCAGTACTTC. The full variable domain, rest sourced from reference TRBV28 and TRBJ2-7, is DVKVTQSSRYLVKRTGEKVFLECVQDMDHENMFWYRQDPGLGLRLIYFSYDVKMKEKGDIPEGYSVSREKKERFSLILESASTNQTSMYLCASSLWGHEQYFGPGTRLTVT.

The rearrangement joins TRBV28 to TRBJ2-7, with no clear D. The germline CDR1 and CDR2 sequences are MDHEN and SYDVKM. The CDR3 totals 16 residues. The V end was cut by 4 bases, the J end by 1 base, with 17 bases between. This CDR3 reads CASSSPSWTESYEQYF. In DNA, the CDR3 is TGTGCCAGCAGTTCACCATCCTGGACGGAATCCTACGAGCAGTACTTC. Full variable domain (rest looked up from reference TRBV28 and TRBJ2-7): DVKVTQSSRYLVKRTGEKVFLECVQDMDHENMFWYRQDPGLGLRLIYFSYDVKMKEKGDIPEGYSVSREKKERFSLILESASTNQTSMYLCASSSPSWTESYEQYFGPGTRLTVT.